The 3 T cell receptor beta chains in this list originate from one sample, sequenced in a study of blood T cell repertoires in COVID-19. Repertoires were generated with immunoSEQ multiplex PCR, while TCRdb's copy carries only in-frame clones and drops some. The sample has 250,000 to 300,000 clones; approximately 89% are singletons. Input material: PBMCs or T cells enriched from blood (not recorded which). These receptors were taken from a woman in her sixties or seventies who had recovered from COVID-19.

The chain joins TRBV5-1 to TRBJ2-7, with D perhaps matching TRBD1 (6 bases). Germline V gene lookup returns CDR1 SGHRS and CDR2 YFSETQ. The V and J ends lost 4 bases and 2 bases respectively, with 16 bases between them. The CDR3 extends over 15 amino acids. The CDR3 loop reads CASSPRQATTYEQYF. The CDR3 DNA follows: TGCGCCAGCAGCCCCCGACAGGCAACAACCTACGAGCAGTACTTC.

The chain combines TRBV9 with TRBJ1-6; 9 positions match TRBD1. This CDR3 has 15 amino acids. CDR1 SGDLS and CDR2 YYNGEE come from the germline V gene. V was pared by 0 bases and J by 12 bases, with 7 bases of the junction left unmatched. CDR3 nucleotide sequence: TGTGCCAGCAGCGTAGCAGGACAGGGGACTAGACCCCTCCACTTT. Its protein is CASSVAGQGTRPLHF.

The chain links TRBV19 to TRBJ1-1; 7 bases agree with TRBD1. V lost 7 bases, J lost 0 bases, and 5 bases stayed unmatched. The CDR3 runs 14 residues. Germline V lookup: CDR1 LNHDA, CDR2 SQIVND (reference sequence). The CDR3 region has the DNA TGTGCCAGTAAGGGGGCATCTATGAACACTGAAGCTTTCTTT. Amino acids: CASKGASMNTEAFF.